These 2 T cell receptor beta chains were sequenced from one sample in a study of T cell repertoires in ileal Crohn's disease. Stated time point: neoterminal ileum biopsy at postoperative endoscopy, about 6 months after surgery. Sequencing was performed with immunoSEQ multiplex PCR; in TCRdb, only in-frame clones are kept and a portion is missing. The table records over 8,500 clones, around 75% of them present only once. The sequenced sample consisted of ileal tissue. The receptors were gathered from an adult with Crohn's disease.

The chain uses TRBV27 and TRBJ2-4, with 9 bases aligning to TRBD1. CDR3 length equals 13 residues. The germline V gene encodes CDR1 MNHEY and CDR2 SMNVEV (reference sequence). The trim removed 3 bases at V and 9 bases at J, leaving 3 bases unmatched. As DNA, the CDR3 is TGTGCCAGCAGTTTCCGGACAGGGGTCATTCAGTACTTC. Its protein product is CASSFRTGVIQYF.

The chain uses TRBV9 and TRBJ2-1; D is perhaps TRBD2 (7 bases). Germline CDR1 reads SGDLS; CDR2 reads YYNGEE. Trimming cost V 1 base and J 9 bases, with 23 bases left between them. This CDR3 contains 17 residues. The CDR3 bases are TGTGCCAGCAGCGTACTAGTTGCGGGGGCCGAGGGGGGTGAGCAGTTCTTC. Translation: CASSVLVAGAEGGEQFF.